The clone carrying this T cell receptor beta chain was seen only a few times. Its antigen remains unknown. This record comes from a study of CD4+ T cells in melanoma. J lost 3 bases, V lost 4 bases, and 2 bases had no gene match. The CDR3 is 13 amino acids. Germline V CDR1 and CDR2: SGHTA, FQGTGA. Findings of the study overall: A reported correlation linked neoantigen-specific CD4+ T cells to CD8+, macrophage and B cell function. Neoantigen-specific CD4+ T cells in melanoma reportedly had diverse differentiation states.

The protocol was immunoSEQ multiplex PCR, while the TCRdb copy is restricted to in-frame clones and leaves out a portion. In the table there are about 10,000 clones, roughly three fifths of which are singletons. Input material: cells from a culture (not recorded whether cultured in vitro). The chain is built from TRBV7-3 and TRBJ1-1; 7 positions match TRBD1. The source is a human donor with melanoma. CDR3 coding DNA: TGTGCCAGCAGCTGGACAGGCTACACTGAAGCTTTCTTT. Translated: CASSWTGYTEAFF.